Presented here are 18 T cell receptor beta chains from one specimen sequenced in a study of blood T cell repertoires in COVID-19. Measured with immunoSEQ multiplex PCR; TCRdb has only the in-frame clones, and not every one. The sample records about 300,000 clones, around 86% being singletons. The sample taken for sequencing was PBMCs or T cells enriched from blood (not recorded which). The receptors come from a woman aged 18-35 years who had recovered from COVID-19.

This chain uses TRBV19 with TRBJ1-4, with TRBD1 identical over 9 bases. The CDR3 loop spans 15 amino acids. Unmatched junction bases numbered 10, after V lost 6 bases and J lost 8 bases. Germline V gene sequence: CDR1 LNHDA, CDR2 SQIVND (reference sequence). CDR3 loop: CASSPGTGLGEKLFF. The CDR3 DNA follows: TGTGCCAGTAGCCCAGGGACAGGGTTAGGGGAAAAACTGTTTTTT.

The chain couples TRBV10-3 to TRBJ1-5; possible D gene TRBD1, 6 bases. This CDR3 is built from 14 residues. The V end lost 4 bases, the J end lost 5 bases, and 12 bases lay between the germline ends. Looked up from germline, CDR1 is ENHRY and CDR2 is SYGVKD. In nucleotides, the CDR3 is TGTGCCATCAGTGTTGGACAGCTTGATCAGCCCCAGCATTTT. Its translation is CAISVGQLDQPQHF.

The chain joins TRBV30 to TRBJ2-6; 12 bases are shared with TRBD2. The CDR3 runs 16 residues. V shed 3 bases and J 3 bases; nucleotides not matched to a gene: 3. CDR1 GTSNPN and CDR2 SVGIG come from the germline V gene (reference sequence). For the CDR3, the DNA is TGTGCCTGGAGACCTAGCGGGAGGGGTGGGGCCAACGTCCTGACTTTC. Translating gives CAWRPSGRGGANVLTF.

This chain links TRBV12-3 or TRBV12-4 with TRBJ1-1; D gene unclear. The V end lost 2 bases, the J end lost 5 bases, and 9 bases lay between the germline ends. The CDR3 consists of 13 residues. DNA of the CDR3: TGTGCCAGCAGTTTAAGAGGCGGGACTGAAGCTTTCTTT. Amino acid sequence: CASSLRGGTEAFF.

There are a few counts of this clone. The chain employs TRBV24-1 and TRBJ2-3, with D possibly being TRBD2 (6 bases). The V gene's germline CDR1 is KGHDR and CDR2 SFDVKD. The CDR3 is made up of 13 amino acids. V lost 9 bases to trimming and J lost 5 bases, with 14 bases between them. The CDR3 sequence is CATERAWGDTQYF. The CDR3 DNA reads as TGTGCCACCGAGCGGGCGTGGGGAGATACGCAGTATTTT.

This rearrangement joins TRBV10-3 to TRBJ1-2; D gene uncertain. The germline V gene has CDR1 ENHRY and CDR2 SYGVKD. The CDR3 is made up of 17 amino acids. V was clipped by 6 bases and J by 4 bases, with 24 bases between them. CDR3 DNA: TGTGCCATCAGAGGGTTAGAGGGAGAATGGAACCCCTATGGCTACACCTTC. Translating it yields CAIRGLEGEWNPYGYTF.

The genes are TRBV5-6 and TRBJ1-2; D uncertain. The germline V and J ends were trimmed by 4 bases and 4 bases, with 8 bases remaining between them. The CDR3 contains 12 residues. CDR1 SGHDT and CDR2 YYEEEE come from the germline V gene. CDR3 in amino acids: CASSVELYGYTF. The CDR3 nucleotides read TGTGCCAGCAGCGTGGAACTCTATGGCTACACCTTC.

The chain carries TRBV19 and TRBJ1-3; D unresolved. CDR3 size: 16 residues. With 7 bases removed from V and 4 bases from J, the gap between germline ends came to 20 bases. Germline values: CDR1 LNHDA, CDR2 SQIVND (reference sequence). Written as DNA, the CDR3 is TGTGCCAGTACCTCCTTGCGGGAAGGAGTAGGAAACACCATATATTTT. Translation: CASTSLREGVGNTIYF.

The chain couples TRBV5-1 to TRBJ2-1; the D gene is possibly TRBD1 (6 bases). This CDR3 is 14 amino acids long. Per germline, CDR1 SGHRS and CDR2 YFSETQ. V shed 6 bases and J shed 6 bases, with 16 bases lying between them. CDR3 DNA: TGCGCCAGCATGTTGACAGGCACTATCAATGAGCAGTTCTTC. Residues: CASMLTGTINEQFF.

The rearrangement uses TRBV7-3 and TRBJ2-3; TRBD2 agrees at 10 bases. The germline gives CDR1 SGHTA, CDR2 FQGTGA. The CDR3 totals 15 residues. J lost 8 bases, V lost 5 bases, and 10 bases had no gene match. CDR3 loop: CASSQGGLAYGTQYF. CDR3 DNA sequence: TGTGCCAGCAGCCAAGGGGGACTAGCGTATGGTACGCAGTATTTT.

This chain links TRBV29-1 with TRBJ2-2; the match to TRBD1 covers 7 bases. The CDR3 loop spans 13 amino acids. V lost 7 bases, J lost 3 bases, and 5 bases stayed unmatched. The germline gives CDR1 SQVTM, CDR2 ANQGSEA. The CDR3 loop reads CSGIDRDTGELFF. CDR3 in DNA: TGCAGCGGCATTGACAGGGACACCGGGGAGCTGTTTTTT.

The rearrangement links TRBV9 to TRBJ1-4; tentatively, D is TRBD1 (6 bases). The CDR3 has 15 amino acids. V lost 6 bases and J lost 3, with 15 bases in between. Germline V lookup: CDR1 SGDLS, CDR2 YYNGEE. The CDR3 sequence is CASNQRGGPNEKLFF. CDR3 bases: TGTGCCAGCAACCAGAGGGGGGGACCTAATGAAAAACTGTTTTTT. The variable domain in full, with the rest retrieved from reference TRBV9 and TRBJ1-4, is DSGVTQTPKHLITATGQRVTLRCSPRSGDLSVYWYQQSLDQGLQFLIQYYNGEERAKGNILERFSAQQFPDLHSELNLSSLELGDSALYFCASNQRGGPNEKLFFGSGTQLSVL.

The table lists this clone with a count of one. V usage is TRBV24-1 and J usage is TRBJ2-5; 8 nucleotides line up with TRBD1. J was trimmed by 2 bases and V by 2 bases; bases with no gene match: 3. Germline CDR1 is KGHDR and CDR2 is SFDVKD. The CDR3 is 15 amino acids. CDR3 amino acids: CATSDSRQGQETQYF. The CDR3, as DNA: TGTGCCACCAGTGATTCACGACAGGGGCAAGAGACCCAGTACTTC.

J is TRBJ1-1 and V is TRBV7-3; maybe TRBD1 (5 bases). Trimming cost V 1 base and J 3 bases, with 6 bases left between them. The CDR3 covers 13 residues. CDR1 and CDR2 from the germline V gene are SGHTA and FQGTGA. Here the CDR3 reads CASSLMGHTEAFF. In DNA form, the CDR3 reads TGTGCCAGCAGCTTAATGGGGCACACTGAAGCTTTCTTT.

A single count supports this clone. This chain joins TRBV30 and TRBJ1-1; D not resolved. In germline, CDR1 is GTSNPN, CDR2 SVGIG (reference sequence). The length of the CDR3 is 12 residues. Trimming took off 3 bases at V and 3 bases at J, with 8 bases between the two ends. This CDR3 is CAWRGADTEAFF. CDR3 DNA: TGTGCCTGGAGAGGAGCGGACACTGAAGCTTTCTTT.

Points on this clone: Other nucleotide sequences from this sample produce the same CDR3. The genes are TRBV28 and TRBJ2-5; 9 bases are shared with TRBD1. V shed 5 bases and J 5 bases; nucleotides not matched to a gene: 3. The germline V gene has CDR1 MDHEN and CDR2 SYDVKM. The CDR3 totals 13 residues. The CDR3 coding sequence is TGTGCCAGCAGTAGTGGACAGGGGGAGACCCAGTACTTC. Its translation is CASSSGQGETQYF.

The rearrangement joins TRBV21-1 to TRBJ2-3; the D segment call TRBD1 is taken from the table without a DNA check. TRBV21-1 is described as a pseudogene. The length of the CDR3 is 15 residues. As DNA, the CDR3 is TGTGCCAGCAGCAAACCGGACAGGCCCCCGGGTACGCAGTATTTT. Amino acid sequence: CASSKPDRPPGTQYF.

This clone has only a few counts. The rearrangement links TRBV3-1 (or the pseudogene TRBV3-2) to TRBJ1-2; 10 bases are shared with TRBD1. Germline trimming cut 0 bases from V and 7 bases from J; bases unmatched to any gene: 14. This CDR3 is built from 18 residues. The germline gives CDR1 LGHDT, CDR2 YNNKEL (reference sequence). The CDR3 sequence is CASSQDRTGGIGGTGYTF. The CDR3 DNA is TGTGCCAGCAGCCAAGATAGGACAGGGGGGATCGGCGGGACTGGCTACACCTTC.